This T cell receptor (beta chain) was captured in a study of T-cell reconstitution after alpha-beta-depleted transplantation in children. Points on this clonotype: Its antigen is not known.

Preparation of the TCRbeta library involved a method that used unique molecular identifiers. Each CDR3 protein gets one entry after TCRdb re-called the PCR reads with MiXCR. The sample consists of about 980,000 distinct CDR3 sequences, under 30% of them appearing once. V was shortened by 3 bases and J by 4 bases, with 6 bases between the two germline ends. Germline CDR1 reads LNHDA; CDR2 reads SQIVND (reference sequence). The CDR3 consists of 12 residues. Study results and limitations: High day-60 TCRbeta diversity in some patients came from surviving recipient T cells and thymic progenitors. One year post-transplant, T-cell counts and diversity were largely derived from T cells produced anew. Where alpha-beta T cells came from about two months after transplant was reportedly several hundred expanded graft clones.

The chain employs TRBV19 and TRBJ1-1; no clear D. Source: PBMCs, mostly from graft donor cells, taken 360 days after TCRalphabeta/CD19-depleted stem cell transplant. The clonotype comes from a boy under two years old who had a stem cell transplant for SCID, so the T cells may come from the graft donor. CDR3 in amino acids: CASSIGFTEAFF. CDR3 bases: TGTGCCAGTAGTATTGGGTTCACTGAAGCTTTCTTT. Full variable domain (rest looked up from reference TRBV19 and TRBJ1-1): DGGITQSPKYLFRKEGQNVTLSCEQNLNHDAMYWYRQDPGQGLRLIYYSQIVNDFQKGDIAEGYSVSREKKESFPLTVTSAQKNPTAFYLCASSIGFTEAFFGQGTRLTVV.